This entry concerns a single T cell receptor beta chain. Its target is not known. These data belong to a study of T cell responses to AZD1222 COVID-19 vaccine. Study-wide points: Donors were mostly white British, more females; clonal diversity possibly underestimated.

TCRdb's copy holds only in-frame clones and misses some; the assay was immunoSEQ multiplex PCR. This table holds about 120,000 clones, 92% found once. CDR3 length equals 17 residues. Source: peripheral blood, taken on day 0 of AZD1222 vaccination. V usage is TRBV21-1 and J usage is TRBJ2-4. TRBV21-1 has pseudogene status. The source is an adult in good health. The CDR3 loop is CASTGDPPMIAKNIQYF. The CDR3 coding sequence is TGTGCCAGCACCGGGGACCCTCCCATGATAGCCAAAAACATTCAGTACTTC.